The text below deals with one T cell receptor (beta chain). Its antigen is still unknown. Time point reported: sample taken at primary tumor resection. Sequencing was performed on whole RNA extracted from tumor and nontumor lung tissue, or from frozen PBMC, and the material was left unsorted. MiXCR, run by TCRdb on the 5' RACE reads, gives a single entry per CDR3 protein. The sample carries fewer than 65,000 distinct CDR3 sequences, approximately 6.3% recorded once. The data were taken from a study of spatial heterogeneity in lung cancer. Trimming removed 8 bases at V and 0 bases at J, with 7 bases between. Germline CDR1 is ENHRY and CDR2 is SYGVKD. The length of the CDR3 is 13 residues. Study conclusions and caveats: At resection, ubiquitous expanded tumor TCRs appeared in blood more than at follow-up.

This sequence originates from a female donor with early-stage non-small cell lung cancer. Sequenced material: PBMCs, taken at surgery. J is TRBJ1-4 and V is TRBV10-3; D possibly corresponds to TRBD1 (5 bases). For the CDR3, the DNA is TGTGCCATCCAGGGATCAACTAATGAAAAACTGTTTTTT. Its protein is CAIQGSTNEKLFF.